This T cell receptor beta chain was sequenced for a study of prognosis after radiotherapy for stage I lung cancer. The study, taken as a whole, reports: Shannon entropy after stereotactic body radiation therapy was lower in patients who developed distant metastases.

Losses at the gene ends were 5 bases for V and 10 bases for J; bases not matched to a gene: 13. The CDR3 extends over 14 amino acids. Germline CDR1 reads SEHNR; CDR2 reads FQNEAQ (reference sequence). This clonotype was counted many times. What it binds is not known. TCR beta CDR3 amplification from genomic DNA was performed by two-round multiplex PCR. Primers specific to each TRBV and TRBJ gene were used in first-round PCR. TCRdb re-analysed the multiplex PCR reads in MiXCR, keeping a single row per CDR3 protein. Among 9,500 to 14,000 distinct CDR3 sequences, approximately 40% were seen once, and the ten largest hold approximately 53%.

The sequencing here drew on PBMCs, taken before or after stereotactic body radiation therapy (not recorded which). V gene TRBV7-9 combines with J gene TRBJ1-2, with 7 positions matching TRBD1. The source is a donor over 45 with non-small cell lung cancer. The CDR3 DNA is TGTGCCAGCAGCCGTTCGGGGGACAGCTCCCACTACACCTTC. It yields the protein CASSRSGDSSHYTF.